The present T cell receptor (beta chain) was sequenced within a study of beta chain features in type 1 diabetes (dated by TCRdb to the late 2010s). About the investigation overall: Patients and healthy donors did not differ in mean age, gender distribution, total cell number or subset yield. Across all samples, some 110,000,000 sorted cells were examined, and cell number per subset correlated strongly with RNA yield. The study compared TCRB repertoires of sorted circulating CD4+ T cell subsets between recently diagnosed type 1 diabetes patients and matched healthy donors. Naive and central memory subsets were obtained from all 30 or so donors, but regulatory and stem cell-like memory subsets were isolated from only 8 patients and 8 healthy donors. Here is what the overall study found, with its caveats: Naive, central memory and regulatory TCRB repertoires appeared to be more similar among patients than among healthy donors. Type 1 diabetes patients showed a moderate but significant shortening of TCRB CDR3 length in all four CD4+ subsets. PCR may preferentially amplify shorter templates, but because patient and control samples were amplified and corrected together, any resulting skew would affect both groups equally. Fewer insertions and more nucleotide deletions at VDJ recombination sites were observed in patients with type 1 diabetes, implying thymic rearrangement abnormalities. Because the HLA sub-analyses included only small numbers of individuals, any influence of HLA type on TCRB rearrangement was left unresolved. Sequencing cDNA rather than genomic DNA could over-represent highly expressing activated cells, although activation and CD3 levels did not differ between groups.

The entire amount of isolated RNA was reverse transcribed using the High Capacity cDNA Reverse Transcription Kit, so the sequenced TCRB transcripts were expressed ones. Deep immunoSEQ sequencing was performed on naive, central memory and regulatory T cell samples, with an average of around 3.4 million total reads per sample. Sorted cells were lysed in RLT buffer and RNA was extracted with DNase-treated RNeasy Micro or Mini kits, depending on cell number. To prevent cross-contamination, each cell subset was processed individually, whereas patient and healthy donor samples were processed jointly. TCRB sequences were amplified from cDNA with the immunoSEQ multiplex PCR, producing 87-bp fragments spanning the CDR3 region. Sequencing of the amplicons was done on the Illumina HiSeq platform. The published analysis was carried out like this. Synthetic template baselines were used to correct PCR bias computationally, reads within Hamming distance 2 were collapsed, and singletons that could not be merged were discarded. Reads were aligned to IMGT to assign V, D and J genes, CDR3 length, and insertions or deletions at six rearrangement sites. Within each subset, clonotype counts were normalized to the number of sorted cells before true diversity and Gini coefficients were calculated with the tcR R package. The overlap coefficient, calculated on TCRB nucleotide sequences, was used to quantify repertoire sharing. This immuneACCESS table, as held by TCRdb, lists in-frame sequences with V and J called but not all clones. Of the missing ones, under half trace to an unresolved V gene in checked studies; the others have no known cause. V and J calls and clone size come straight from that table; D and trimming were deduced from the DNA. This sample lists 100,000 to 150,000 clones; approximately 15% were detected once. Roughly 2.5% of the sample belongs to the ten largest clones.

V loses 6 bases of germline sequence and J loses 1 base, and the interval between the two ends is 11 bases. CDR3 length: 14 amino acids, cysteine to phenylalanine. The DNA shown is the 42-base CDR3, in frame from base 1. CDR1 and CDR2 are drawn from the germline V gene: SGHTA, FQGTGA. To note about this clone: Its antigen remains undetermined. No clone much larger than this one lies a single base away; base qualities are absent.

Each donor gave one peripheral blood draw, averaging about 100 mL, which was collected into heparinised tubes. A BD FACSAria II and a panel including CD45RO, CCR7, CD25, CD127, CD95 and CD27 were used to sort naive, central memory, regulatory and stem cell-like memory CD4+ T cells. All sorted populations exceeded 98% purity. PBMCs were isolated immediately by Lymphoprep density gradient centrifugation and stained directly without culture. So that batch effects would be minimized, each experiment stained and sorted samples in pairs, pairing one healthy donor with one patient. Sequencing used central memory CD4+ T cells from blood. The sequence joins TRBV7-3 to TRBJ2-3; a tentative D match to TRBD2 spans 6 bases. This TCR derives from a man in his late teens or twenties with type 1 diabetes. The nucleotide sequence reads TGTGCCAGCAGACCGACGGGGGGCACAGATACGCAGTATTTT. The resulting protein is CASRPTGGTDTQYF.